This T cell receptor beta chain appears in the sequencing data of a study of blood T cells in healthy people across ages. Combining a sample-barcoded 5' primer with a J-beta primer mix, a second PCR ran for roughly 6 to 12 cycles. In TCRdb, the 5' RACE reads were re-called with MiXCR into one record per CDR3 protein. The table includes about 800,000 distinct CDR3 sequences, around 25% detected once. Trimming cost V 0 bases and J 0 bases, with 16 bases left between them. The CDR3 has 18 residues. From germline, CDR1 is LGHNA and CDR2 YSLEER. The same data also went into a second study, on T cells of mothers and their children. That work adds: Maternal samples each gave over 9 million TCR beta CDR3 reads, and child samples approximately 3 million each.

Sample: blood. The sequence came from a boy aged 5-17 years in good health. The rearrangement joins TRBV4-3 to TRBJ2-3; D perhaps matches TRBD1 (6 bases). DNA for the CDR3: TGCGCCAGCAGCCAAGATCTAGGACAGTCTTATAGCACAGATACGCAGTATTTT. Its translation is CASSQDLGQSYSTDTQYF.